This T cell receptor beta chain was identified during a study of cytomegalovirus exposure and HLA in healthy donors. Overall study findings and caveats: A later analysis showed TCR association rates differing by HLA locus, peaking at DRB1 and lowest at HLA-C. Per a prior analysis, the majority of TCR beta V segments were productive roughly 87% or roughly 30% of the time.

As to this clone: Its antigen is undetermined.

It was healthy bone marrow donors who served as donors. The study sampled nominally healthy donors, though unrecorded immune exposures were likely. The PCR was carried out with 60 Vbeta primers and 13 Jbeta primers. Method: immunoSEQ multiplex PCR; TCRdb's copy keeps in-frame clones and lacks some. The table for this sample gives roughly 120,000 clones. Trimming took off 5 bases at V and 5 bases at J, with 18 bases between the two ends. The germline V gene has CDR1 SGHNT and CDR2 YENEEA. The length of the CDR3 is 15 residues. The TCR was taken from a man between 25 and 39 years old in good health and CMV-seronegative. The rearrangement uses TRBV11-3 and TRBJ2-5, with D possibly matching TRBD2 (5 bases). The sequenced sample consisted of PBMCs. CDR3 sequence reads: CASSPGGGKLETQYF. CDR3 DNA sequence: TGTGCCAGCAGCCCTGGAGGAGGCAAGTTGGAGACCCAGTACTTC. Complete variable domain (other parts from reference TRBV11-3 and TRBJ2-5): EAGVVQSPRYKIIEKKQPVAFWCNPISGHNTLYWYLQNLGQGPELLIRYENEEAVDDSQLPKDRFSAERLKGVDSTLKIQPAELGDSAVYLCASSPGGGKLETQYFGPGTRLLVL.